These 23 T cell receptor beta chains were all obtained from the same sample, sequenced in a study of human CD8 memory T cell subsets. Researchers made TCR beta libraries via UMI-labeled 5' RACE. TCRdb re-called the 5' RACE reads and shows each CDR3 protein once, DNA omitted. This repertoire includes 9,500 to 13,000 distinct CDR3 sequences. The material sequenced was CD8+ stem-like memory T cells (TSCM and TCM) sorted from PBMCs. As to subset: stem-like memory CD8 T cells (TSTEM), CCR7+ PD-1- TIGIT-. The receptors derive from a human donor in good health.

V gene TRBV5-1 combines with J gene TRBJ2-5; without DNA, the TCRdb call of TRBD2 cannot be checked. Germline CDR1 SGHRS, CDR2 YFSETQ. The CDR3 sequence is 16 residues long. CDR3: CASSLWTSGYQETQYF.

The chain employs TRBV12-3 or TRBV12-4 and TRBJ2-7; no DNA is available, so the TRBD1 call from TCRdb remains unchecked. This CDR3 region has 12 residues. This CDR3 reads CASSSGPVEQYF.

This chain links TRBV5-4 with TRBJ2-5; no DNA is available, so the TRBD1 call from TCRdb remains unchecked. Germline V gives CDR1 SGHNT, CDR2 YYREEE (reference sequence). This CDR3 comprises 17 residues. This chain's CDR3 is CASSLRGLGNWGETQYF. Based on the CDR3 plus reference TRBV5-4 and TRBJ2-5, the full variable domain is ETGVTQSPTHLIKTRGQQVTLRCSSQSGHNTVSWYQQALGQGPQFIFQYYREEENGRGNFPPRFSGLQFPNYSSELNVNALELDDSALYLCASSLRGLGNWGETQYFGPGTRLLVL.

The chain uses TRBV12-3 or TRBV12-4 and TRBJ2-1; TCRdb indicates TRBD2, and absent DNA this call remains unverified. The CDR3 covers 15 residues. CDR3 sequence reads: CASSPGVGEVSEQFF.

Measured by frequency, this clonotype is medium-sized. The chain joins TRBV21-1 to TRBJ2-3; TCRdb indicates TRBD1, and absent DNA this call remains unverified. TRBV21-1 is designated a pseudogene. The CDR3 runs to 13 residues. CDR3 amino acids: CASSGQCTDTQYF.

The chain couples TRBV23-1 to TRBJ1-1. TRBV23-1 is filed as an ORF, its function uncertain. The CDR3 has 16 residues. The CDR3 is CASSQLRPSQDTEAFF.

The chain joins TRBV9 to TRBJ1-5. The CDR3 consists of 15 residues. Germline CDR1 SGDLS, CDR2 YYNGEE. CDR3 amino acids: CASSVGGLSNQPQHF.

The rearrangement joins TRBV21-1 to TRBJ2-2; TCRdb gives TRBD2 as the D gene, but with no DNA this cannot be confirmed. TRBV21-1 is a pseudogene locus. There are 17 residues in the CDR3. The CDR3: CASSPEGLADNTGELFF.

V gene TRBV7-9 combines with J gene TRBJ2-7; TCRdb's D call, TRBD2, is unchecked because there is no DNA. The germline gives CDR1 SEHNR, CDR2 FQNEAQ (reference sequence). This CDR3 is 13 amino acids long. CDR3 loop: CASRKTSDHEQYF.

The rearrangement joins TRBV30 to TRBJ1-1; TCRdb lists TRBD1, though no DNA is available to test this call. The CDR3 extends over 11 amino acids. The germline V gene encodes CDR1 GTSNPN and CDR2 SVGIG (reference sequence). This chain's CDR3 is CAWTLESEAFF.

The V call is TRBV4-3, the J call TRBJ2-1; lacking DNA, the TRBD1 call made by TCRdb goes unchecked. Germline lookup yields CDR1 LGHNA and CDR2 YSLEER. CDR3 length equals 15 residues. The CDR3 protein is CASSLRDRVDNEQFF.

The chain combines TRBV29-1 with TRBJ2-5; TCRdb calls TRBD2, which cannot be checked without DNA. The CDR3 totals 15 residues. Germline CDR1 SQVTM, CDR2 ANQGSEA. The CDR3 reads CSVPLLAGGPGTQYF.

This chain uses TRBV7-9 with TRBJ2-2; the D gene TCRdb calls, TRBD1, cannot be checked with no DNA. Germline V gives CDR1 SEHNR, CDR2 FQNEAQ (reference sequence). The CDR3 is made up of 15 amino acids. The chain's CDR3 is CASSLAGGDTGELFF.

This rearrangement joins TRBV3-1 to TRBJ2-5. The CDR3 covers 14 residues. CDR1 and CDR2 from the germline V gene are LGHDT and YNNKEL (reference sequence). The CDR3 sequence: CASSQGQEVETQYF.

This sequence joins TRBV28 and TRBJ1-1. CDR1 is MDHEN and CDR2 is SYDVKM in the germline V gene. This CDR3 has 14 amino acids. CDR3 loop: CASMELSMNTEAFF.

V and J are TRBV7-2 and TRBJ2-7; TCRdb selects TRBD2, and the lack of DNA leaves this call unchecked. Germline CDR1 SGHTA, CDR2 FQGNSA. The CDR3 loop spans 14 amino acids. CDR3 region: CASSPGLAAYEQYF.

The chain recombines TRBV28 with TRBJ1-1; with no DNA, the TCRdb D assignment of TRBD1 cannot be verified. Per the germline V gene, CDR1 is MDHEN and CDR2 is SYDVKM. CDR3 size: 14 residues. CDR3 in amino acids: CASTEDREGTEAFF.

The CDR3 sequence is CASSETSGGTDTQYF. The chain links TRBV6-2 or TRBV6-3 to TRBJ2-3; TCRdb's assignment of TRBD2 cannot be checked, as there is no DNA. Germline CDR1 is MNHEY and CDR2 is SVGEGT. This CDR3 is 15 amino acids long.

The genes are TRBV7-9 and TRBJ2-7. CDR1 and CDR2 from the germline V gene are SEHNR and FQNEAQ (reference sequence). There are 15 residues in the CDR3. The CDR3 is CASSLGQINAYEQYF.

CDR3 sequence: CASSYLRGGMNTEAFF. J is TRBJ1-1 and V is TRBV6-6; TCRdb gives TRBD1 as the D gene, but with no DNA this cannot be confirmed. The CDR3 totals 16 residues. The germline CDR1 and CDR2 sequences are MNHNY and SVGAGI (reference sequence).

The V and J genes are TRBV7-2 and TRBJ2-7; as DNA is missing, the TRBD2 call by TCRdb cannot be tested. CDR1 SGHTA and CDR2 FQGNSA come from the germline V gene. The CDR3 extends over 15 amino acids. CDR3 loop: CASSPWTSGSHEQYF.

The rearrangement joins TRBV10-3 to TRBJ2-7. Germline CDR1 is ENHRY and CDR2 is SYGVKD. This CDR3 has 15 amino acids. CDR3 sequence reads: CAISDGGAVADEQYF.

The chain links TRBV2 to TRBJ1-6; there is no DNA to check the TCRdb D call of TRBD1. Looked up from germline, CDR1 is SNHLY and CDR2 is FYNNEI. This CDR3 is 15 amino acids long. The CDR3 protein is CASSEGAGVNSPLHF.